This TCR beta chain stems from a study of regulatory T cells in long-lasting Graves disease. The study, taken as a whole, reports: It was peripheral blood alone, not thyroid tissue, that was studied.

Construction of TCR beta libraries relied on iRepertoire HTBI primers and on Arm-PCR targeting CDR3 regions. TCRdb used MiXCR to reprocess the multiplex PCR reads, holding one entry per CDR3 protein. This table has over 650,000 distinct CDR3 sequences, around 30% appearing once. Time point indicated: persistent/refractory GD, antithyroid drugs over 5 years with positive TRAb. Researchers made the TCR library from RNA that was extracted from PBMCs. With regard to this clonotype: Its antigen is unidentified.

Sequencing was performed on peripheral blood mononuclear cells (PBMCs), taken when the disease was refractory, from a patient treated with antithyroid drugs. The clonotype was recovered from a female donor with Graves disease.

The CDR3: CSVQGANPPLHF. The CDR3 region has the DNA TGCAGTGTACAGGGGGCGAATCCACCCCTCCACTTT. This chain uses TRBV20-1 with TRBJ1-6; 9 bases map to TRBD1. With 7 bases clipped from V and 11 bases from J, the junction kept 6 bases outside the gene matches. Germline lookup yields CDR1 DFQATT and CDR2 SNEGSKA (reference sequence). The CDR3 is made up of 12 amino acids.